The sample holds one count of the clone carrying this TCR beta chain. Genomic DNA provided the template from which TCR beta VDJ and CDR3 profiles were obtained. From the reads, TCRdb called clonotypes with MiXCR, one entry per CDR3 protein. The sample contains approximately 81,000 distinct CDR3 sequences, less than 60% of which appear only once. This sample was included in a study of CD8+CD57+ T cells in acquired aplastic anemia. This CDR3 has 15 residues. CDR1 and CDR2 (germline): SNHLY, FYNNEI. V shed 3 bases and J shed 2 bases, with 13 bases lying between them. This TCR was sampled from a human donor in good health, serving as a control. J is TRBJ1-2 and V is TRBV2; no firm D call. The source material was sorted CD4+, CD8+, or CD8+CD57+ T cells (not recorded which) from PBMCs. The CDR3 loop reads CASSDGPIANYGYTF. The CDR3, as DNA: TGTGCCAGCAGTGACGGACCTATCGCGAACTATGGCTACACCTTC.